Detailed here is one TCR beta chain. Expressed TCRB transcripts were sequenced because the entire RNA isolate underwent reverse transcription. The data were produced by immunoSEQ multiplex PCR, yet TCRdb's version contains in-frame clones alone and is incomplete. This table has roughly 370,000 clones, 11% to 15% appearing once. This record comes from a study of beta chain features in type 1 diabetes. Germline loops: CDR1 LGHNA, CDR2 YSLEER. J was trimmed by 4 bases and V by 2 bases; bases with no gene match: 6. The CDR3 has 15 residues. The sequence was collected from a man aged 25-45 years in good health. The chain has TRBV4-3 and TRBJ2-7; 9 bases fit TRBD2. Sequences were obtained from naive CD4+ T cells from blood. Written as DNA, the CDR3 is TGCGCCAGCAGCCAAAGGACTAGCGCGTCTTACGAGCAGTACGTC. Translating it yields CASSQRTSASYEQYV.